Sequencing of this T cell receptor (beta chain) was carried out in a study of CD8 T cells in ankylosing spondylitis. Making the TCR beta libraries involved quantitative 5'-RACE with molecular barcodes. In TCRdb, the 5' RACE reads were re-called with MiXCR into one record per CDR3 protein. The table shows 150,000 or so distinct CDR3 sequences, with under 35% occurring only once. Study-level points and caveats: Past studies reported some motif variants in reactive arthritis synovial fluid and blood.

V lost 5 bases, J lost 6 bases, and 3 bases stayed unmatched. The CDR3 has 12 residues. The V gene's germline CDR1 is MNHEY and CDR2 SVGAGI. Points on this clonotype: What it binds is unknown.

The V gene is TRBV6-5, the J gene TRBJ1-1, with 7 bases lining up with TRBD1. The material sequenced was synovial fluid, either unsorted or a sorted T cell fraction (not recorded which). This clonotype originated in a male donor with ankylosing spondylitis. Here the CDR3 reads CASSRQGAEAFF. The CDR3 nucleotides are TGTGCCAGCAGTAGACAGGGTGCTGAAGCTTTCTTT.